The 30 T cell receptor beta chains listed next were all sequenced from one sample in a study of cytomegalovirus exposure and HLA in healthy donors. The PCR was carried out with 60 Vbeta primers and 13 Jbeta primers. Generated by immunoSEQ multiplex PCR, the TCRdb table keeps only in-frame clones and is missing some. The table lists about 160,000 clones, around four fifths of them singletons. Sequencing was done on a sample of PBMCs. These receptors were obtained from a woman aged 50 to 65 in good health and CMV-seronegative.

The chain couples TRBV5-1 to TRBJ2-1; 9 bases map to TRBD2. This CDR3 is 16 amino acids long. V lost 4 bases, J lost 8 bases, and 13 bases stayed unmatched. Germline V gene data show CDR1 as SGHRS and CDR2 as YFSETQ. DNA for the CDR3: TGCGCCAGCAGCGAGCAATTAGCGGGAGAGTTCGATGAGCAGTTCTTC. It encodes CASSEQLAGEFDEQFF.

This sequence joins TRBV11-2 and TRBJ1-2; TRBD1 might be the D (6 bases). The V gene lost 5 bases and the J gene lost 12 bases, with 16 bases spanning the gap. The CDR3 sequence is 12 residues long. Germline CDR1 SGHAT, CDR2 FQNNGV. DNA for the CDR3: TGTGCCAGCAGCATATCAGGGGTATGGCACACCTTC. Its translation: CASSISGVWHTF.

The chain is built from TRBV6-4 and TRBJ2-5, with 8 bases identical to TRBD2. The DNA matches TRBJ2-7 better at its end, which makes the J call doubtful. This CDR3 is 15 amino acids long. The germline gives CDR1 MRHNA, CDR2 SNTAGT. The CDR3, as DNA: TGTGCCAGCAGTGAAACTAGCGGAGCTCACTACGAGCAGTACTTC. Protein sequence: CASSETSGAHYEQYF.

V gene TRBV28 combines with J gene TRBJ1-1; 8 bases align to TRBD1. The CDR3 runs 15 residues. Trimming removed 5 bases from V and 5 bases from J; junction bases left unmatched: 10. Germline CDR1 MDHEN, CDR2 SYDVKM. CDR3 DNA: TGTGCCAGCAGTCCTCCCAGGGGGCTAGGGACTGAAGCTTTCTTT. This sequence encodes CASSPPRGLGTEAFF.

This clone turned up a few times. The rearrangement links TRBV19 to TRBJ1-1, with 10 bases matching TRBD1. The CDR3 loop spans 16 amino acids. Per the germline V gene, CDR1 is LNHDA and CDR2 is SQIVND (reference sequence). V lost 0 bases to trimming and J lost 0 bases; unmatched junction nucleotides: 1. The CDR3 DNA sequence: TGTGCCAGTAGTATAGAGGGGACAGGGGTGAACACTGAAGCTTTCTTT. Amino acid sequence: CASSIEGTGVNTEAFF.

V is TRBV28 and J is TRBJ2-4; possible D gene TRBD1, 6 bases. This CDR3 has 15 residues. CDR1 is MDHEN, CDR2 SYDVKM, per germline. The ends were cut back, 6 bases at V and 1 base at J, with 13 bases in the middle. CDR3 DNA sequence: TGTGCCAGCAGCACAGGGTTTGCGGCCAAAAACATTCAGTACTTC. Translated, it gives CASSTGFAAKNIQYF.

In regard to this clone: A junction boundary mismatches the germline segment, possibly from a read error. The chain couples TRBV9 to TRBJ1-1, with D uncertain. Germline V lookup: CDR1 SGDLS, CDR2 YYNGEE. This CDR3 region has 15 residues. CDR3: CASSVGPQTFTGAFF. DNA of the CDR3: TGTGCCAGCAGCGTAGGCCCACAGACCTTTACTGGAGCTTTCTTT.

The chain recombines TRBV11-2 with TRBJ2-7; TRBD2 matches 10 bases. CDR1 and CDR2 from the germline V gene are SGHAT and FQNNGV. V shed 2 bases, J shed 5 bases, and the junction held 9 bases outside the gene matches. The CDR3 totals 16 residues. The DNA of the CDR3 is TGTGCCAGCAGCTTAATTTTCACTAGCGGGATCCACGAGCAGTACTTC. Translation gives CASSLIFTSGIHEQYF.

The rearrangement uses TRBV7-2 and TRBJ1-2; D may be TRBD1 (5 bases). The CDR3 spans 15 residues. In germline, CDR1 is SGHTA, CDR2 FQGNSA. V shed 3 bases and J shed 6 bases, with 17 bases lying between them. CDR3 loop: CASSFQAGTTDGYTF. Here the CDR3 DNA reads TGTGCCAGCAGCTTCCAGGCGGGGACTACCGATGGCTACACCTTC.

This chain links TRBV10-1 with TRBJ1-6; D is undetermined. The length of the CDR3 is 13 residues. Trimming stripped 7 bases from V and 7 bases from J, with 11 bases between. Germline-derived CDR1 and CDR2 are WNHNN and SYGVQD (reference sequence). CDR3 coding DNA: TGCGCCAGCACAGGTTTTGGGAATTCACCCCTCCACTTT. The encoded protein is CASTGFGNSPLHF.

This clone turned up a few times. DNA of the CDR3: TGTGCCAGCAGCCTCTCTTACTACAGGGGAGAAGCTTTCTTT. It is translated as CASSLSYYRGEAFF. The rearrangement uses TRBV5-6 and TRBJ1-1; TRBD1 matches 7 bases. J gave up 8 bases and V 4 bases, and 11 bases lay outside the gene matches. This CDR3 is 14 amino acids long. CDR1 and CDR2 from the germline V gene are SGHDT and YYEEEE. The whole variable domain, filled in from reference TRBV5-6 and TRBJ1-1, reads DAGVTQSPTHLIKTRGQQVTLRCSPKSGHDTVSWYQQALGQGPQFIFQYYEEEERQRGNFPDRFSGHQFPNYSSELNVNALLLGDSALYLCASSLSYYRGEAFFGQGTRLTVV.

The chain carries TRBV25-1 and TRBJ2-7; D ambiguous. Germline lookup yields CDR1 MGHDK and CDR2 SYGVNS. V was clipped by 3 bases and J by 2 bases, with 8 bases between them. This CDR3 contains 13 residues. The DNA for the CDR3 is TGTGCCAGCAGTGATGCCGTAGCCTACGAGCAGTACTTC. It yields the protein CASSDAVAYEQYF.

The chain is built from TRBV4-1 and TRBJ1-1; no reliable D call. CDR1 is MGHRA and CDR2 is YSYEKL in the germline V gene. The CDR3 has 13 amino acids. Deletions cut 4 bases from V and 2 bases from J, with 8 bases between. The CDR3 sequence is CASSPPGNTEAFF. For the CDR3, the DNA is TGCGCCAGCAGCCCCCCGGGTAACACTGAAGCTTTCTTT.

J is TRBJ2-5 and V is TRBV28; D is ambiguous. The length of the CDR3 is 14 residues. CDR1 is MDHEN and CDR2 is SYDVKM in the germline V gene. Trimming removed 2 bases at V and 1 base at J, with 8 bases between. Written as DNA, the CDR3 is TGTGCCAGCAGTTTAAGAACGGGCCAAGAGACCCAGTACTTC. This translates into CASSLRTGQETQYF.

The chain employs TRBV5-1 and TRBJ2-3, with D maybe TRBD2 (6 bases). Trimming removed 2 bases at V and 1 base at J, with 11 bases between. Germline CDR1 is SGHRS and CDR2 is YFSETQ. This CDR3 region has 15 residues. Here the CDR3 reads CASSLVADRTDTQYF. DNA of the CDR3: TGCGCCAGCAGCTTAGTAGCGGACCGCACAGATACGCAGTATTTT.

The gene calls are TRBV19 and TRBJ1-1; TRBD1 matches 7 bases. The CDR3 length is 15 residues. The V and J ends lost 1 base and 0 bases, in that order; junction bases with no gene match: 2. Germline V gives CDR1 LNHDA, CDR2 SQIVND (reference sequence). CDR3 loop: CASSIAGTVNTEAFF. In nucleotides, the CDR3 is TGTGCCAGTAGTATAGCCGGGACAGTGAACACTGAAGCTTTCTTT.

This clone showed up just once. The V call is TRBV14, the J call TRBJ2-5; D may be TRBD1 (6 bases). Germline V gives CDR1 SGHDN, CDR2 FVKESK. The CDR3 is 15 amino acids. V was pared by 2 bases and J by 1 base, with 11 bases between. In DNA form, the CDR3 reads TGTGCCAGCAGCCAATGGACAGCGCTCCAAGAGACCCAGTACTTC. This codes for CASSQWTALQETQYF.

This chain joins TRBV7-9 and TRBJ2-1; D is unresolved. The germline CDR1 and CDR2 sequences are SEHNR and FQNEAQ (reference sequence). V dropped 5 bases and J dropped 3 bases, with 17 bases sitting between them. The CDR3 spans 16 residues. The CDR3 reads CASSPQVMTNYNEQFF. The DNA of the CDR3 is TGTGCCAGCAGCCCCCAGGTTATGACAAACTACAATGAGCAGTTCTTC. The full variable domain, in which reference TRBV7-9 and TRBJ2-1 provide the parts outside the CDR3, is DTGVSQNPRHKITKRGQNVTFRCDPISEHNRLYWYRQTLGQGPEFLTYFQNEAQLEKSRLLSDRFSAERPKGSFSTLEIQRTEQGDSAMYLCASSPQVMTNYNEQFFGPGTRLTVL.

For this clone: Sequence at one end of the junction differs from germline and may be a read error. The chain recombines TRBV2 with TRBJ2-7; D is perhaps TRBD1 (6 bases). Germline V lookup: CDR1 SNHLY, CDR2 FYNNEI. The CDR3 is made up of 13 amino acids. For the CDR3, the DNA is TGTGCCAGCAGTGATGGGACATCGGGAAAGGGGAAATTC. Amino acids: CASSDGTSGKGKF.

The chain carries TRBV7-9 and TRBJ2-7; 8 bases are a match to TRBD1. Trimming took 2 bases from V and 3 from J; bases not matched to a gene: 3. The germline CDR1 and CDR2 sequences are SEHNR and FQNEAQ (reference sequence). The CDR3 extends over 14 amino acids. The chain's CDR3 is CASSLQGADYEQYF. The CDR3, as DNA: TGTGCCAGCAGCTTACAGGGGGCTGACTACGAGCAGTACTTC.

V and J are TRBV5-1 and TRBJ2-5, with 7 bases identical to TRBD2. CDR1 and CDR2 from the germline V gene are SGHRS and YFSETQ. Trimming at V came to 0 bases and at J to 2 bases, leaving 7 bases not matched to a gene. The CDR3 covers 16 residues. The CDR3 loop is CASSLGYSGIQETQYF. CDR3 nucleotide sequence: TGCGCCAGCAGCTTGGGATACAGCGGGATTCAAGAGACCCAGTACTTC.

The genes are TRBV9 and TRBJ2-3; 8 bases fit TRBD2. The ends lost 6 bases at V and 2 bases at J; junction bases unmatched: 8. This CDR3 contains 15 residues. The germline gives CDR1 SGDLS, CDR2 YYNGEE. CDR3 amino acids: CASTPAGANTDTQYF. CDR3 DNA: TGTGCCAGCACCCCAGCGGGAGCTAACACAGATACGCAGTATTTT. The whole variable domain, remainder taken from reference TRBV9 and TRBJ2-3, is DSGVTQTPKHLITATGQRVTLRCSPRSGDLSVYWYQQSLDQGLQFLIQYYNGEERAKGNILERFSAQQFPDLHSELNLSSLELGDSALYFCASTPAGANTDTQYFGPGTRLTVL.

The chain carries TRBV9 and TRBJ2-1, with 10 bases fitting TRBD1. The CDR3 consists of 15 residues. Losses at the gene ends were 4 bases for V and 3 bases for J; bases not matched to a gene: 4. The germline gives CDR1 SGDLS, CDR2 YYNGEE. CDR3: CASSRTGGDYNEQFF. The CDR3 nucleotides are TGTGCCAGCAGCCGGACAGGGGGGGACTACAATGAGCAGTTCTTC.

The rearrangement uses TRBV13 and TRBJ1-2; perhaps TRBD1 as D (6 bases). The CDR3 extends over 13 amino acids. V dropped 5 bases and J dropped 5 bases, with 12 bases sitting between them. CDR1 and CDR2 from the germline V gene are PRHDT and FYEKMQ (reference sequence). CDR3 region: CASSPRTEYGYTF. CDR3 sequence (DNA): TGTGCCAGCAGCCCCCGGACAGAGTATGGCTACACCTTC.

The rearrangement joins TRBV27 to TRBJ2-5; D may be TRBD1 (7 bases). Germline CDR1 MNHEY, CDR2 SMNVEV (reference sequence). This CDR3 contains 17 residues. V was trimmed by 5 bases and J by 5 bases, leaving 24 bases between them. The CDR3 sequence: CASSHRPGQRVMETQYF. In DNA, the CDR3 is TGTGCCAGCAGTCATCGCCCGGGACAGCGGGTCATGGAGACCCAGTACTTC.

This chain links TRBV7-6 with TRBJ1-2; a possible D gene is TRBD1 (5 bases). Trimming removed 4 bases at V and 7 bases at J, with 13 bases between. Germline CDR1 and CDR2: SGHVS and FNYEAQ. The CDR3 runs to 13 residues. The CDR3 DNA reads as TGTGCCAGCAGCTCAGACAGCCCGCTTGGCTACACCTTC. Protein product: CASSSDSPLGYTF. The full variable domain, rest sourced from reference TRBV7-6 and TRBJ1-2, is GAGVSQSPRYKVTKRGQDVALRCDPISGHVSLYWYRQALGQGPEFLTYFNYEAQQDKSGLPNDRFSAERPEGSISTLTIQRTEQRDSAMYRCASSSDSPLGYTFGSGTRLTVV.

V is TRBV28 and J is TRBJ1-1, with 9 bases fitting TRBD1. Germline loops: CDR1 MDHEN, CDR2 SYDVKM. The CDR3 is made up of 14 amino acids. The ends lost 7 bases at V and 1 base at J; junction bases unmatched: 4. The CDR3 here is CASKEGQGNTEAFF. As DNA, the CDR3 is TGTGCCAGCAAAGAGGGACAGGGGAACACTGAAGCTTTCTTT.

The chain combines TRBV4-3 with TRBJ1-1; 7 bases fit TRBD1. V lost 1 base, J lost 0 bases, and 2 bases stayed unmatched. The CDR3 loop spans 15 amino acids. Germline V lookup: CDR1 LGHNA, CDR2 YSLEER. The CDR3 region has the DNA TGCGCCAGCAGCCAAGGGGGACAGTTGAACACTGAAGCTTTCTTT. It specifies CASSQGGQLNTEAFF.

This chain connects TRBV6-6 to TRBJ1-2; tentatively, D is TRBD1 (5 bases). The germline V gene has CDR1 MNHNY and CDR2 SVGAGI (reference sequence). This CDR3 spans 16 amino acids. V lost 2 bases, J lost 5 bases, and 18 bases lay in between. The CDR3 spells CASSYPTGLVGYGYTF. CDR3 DNA: TGTGCCAGCAGTTACCCTACAGGTCTGGTGGGATATGGCTACACCTTC.

V gene TRBV7-8 combines with J gene TRBJ2-1; 9 bases are a match to TRBD1. The CDR3 has 15 residues. Germline lookup yields CDR1 SGHVS and CDR2 FQNEAQ. V lost 5 bases, J lost 6 bases, and 8 bases stayed unmatched. CDR3 sequence reads: CASSLTGTGPNEQFF. CDR3 bases: TGTGCCAGCAGCCTGACTGGGACAGGGCCCAATGAGCAGTTCTTC.